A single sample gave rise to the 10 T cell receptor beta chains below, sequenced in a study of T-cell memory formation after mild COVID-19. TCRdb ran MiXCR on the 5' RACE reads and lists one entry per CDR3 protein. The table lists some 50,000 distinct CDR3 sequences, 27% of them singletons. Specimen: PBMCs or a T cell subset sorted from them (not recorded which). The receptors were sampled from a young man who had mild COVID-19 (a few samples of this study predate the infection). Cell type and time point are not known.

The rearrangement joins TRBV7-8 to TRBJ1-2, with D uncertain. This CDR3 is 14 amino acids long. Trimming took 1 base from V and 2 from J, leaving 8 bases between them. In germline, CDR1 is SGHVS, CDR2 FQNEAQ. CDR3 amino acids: CASSLVGSNYGYTF. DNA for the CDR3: TGTGCCAGCAGCTTAGTGGGCAGCAACTATGGCTACACCTTC.

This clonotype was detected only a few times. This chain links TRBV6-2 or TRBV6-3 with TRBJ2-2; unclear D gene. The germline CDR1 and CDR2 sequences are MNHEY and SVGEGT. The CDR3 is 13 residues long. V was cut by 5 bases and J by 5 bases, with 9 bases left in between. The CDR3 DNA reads TGTGCCAGCAGTCCCGTGCCTACCGGGGAGCTGTTTTTT. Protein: CASSPVPTGELFF.

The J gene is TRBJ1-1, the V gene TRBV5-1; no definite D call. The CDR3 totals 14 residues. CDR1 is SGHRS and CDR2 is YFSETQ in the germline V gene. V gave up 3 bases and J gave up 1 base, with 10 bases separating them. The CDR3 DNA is TGCGCCAGCAGCTCTGGGGAGGGGAACACTGAAGCTTTCTTT. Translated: CASSSGEGNTEAFF.

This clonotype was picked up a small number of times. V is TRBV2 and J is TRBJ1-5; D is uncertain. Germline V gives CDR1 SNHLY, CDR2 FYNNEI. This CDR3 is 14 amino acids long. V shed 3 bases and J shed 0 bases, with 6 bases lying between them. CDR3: CASSEPYSNQPQHF. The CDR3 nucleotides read TGTGCCAGCAGTGAGCCTTATAGCAATCAGCCCCAGCATTTT.

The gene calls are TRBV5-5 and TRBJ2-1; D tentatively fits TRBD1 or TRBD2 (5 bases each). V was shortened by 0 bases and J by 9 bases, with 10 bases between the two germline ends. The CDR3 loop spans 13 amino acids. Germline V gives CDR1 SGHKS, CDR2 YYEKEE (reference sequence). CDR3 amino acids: CASSLARGGEQFF. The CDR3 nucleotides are TGTGCCAGCAGCTTGGCCCGGGGCGGTGAGCAGTTCTTC.

The CDR3 loop reads CASCRVSRPQHF. The CDR3 DNA reads TGTGCCAGCTGCAGGGTATCGAGGCCCCAGCATTTT. The genes are TRBV12-3 or TRBV12-4 and TRBJ1-5, with D possibly matching TRBD1 (5 bases). CDR3 length equals 12 residues. V lost 8 bases, J lost 9 bases, and 14 bases lay in between.

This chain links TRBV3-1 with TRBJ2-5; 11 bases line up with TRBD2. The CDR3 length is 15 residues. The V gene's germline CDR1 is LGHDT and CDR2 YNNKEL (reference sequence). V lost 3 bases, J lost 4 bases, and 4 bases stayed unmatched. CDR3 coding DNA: TGTGCCAGCAGCCATGTAGCGGGGGGGCTAGAGACCCAGTACTTC. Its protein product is CASSHVAGGLETQYF.

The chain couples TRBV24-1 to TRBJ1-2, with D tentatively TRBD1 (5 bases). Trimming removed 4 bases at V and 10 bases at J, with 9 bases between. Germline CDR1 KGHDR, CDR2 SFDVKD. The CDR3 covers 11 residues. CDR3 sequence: CATSEGTAYTF. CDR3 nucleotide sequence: TGTGCCACCAGTGAGGGGACGGCCTACACCTTC.

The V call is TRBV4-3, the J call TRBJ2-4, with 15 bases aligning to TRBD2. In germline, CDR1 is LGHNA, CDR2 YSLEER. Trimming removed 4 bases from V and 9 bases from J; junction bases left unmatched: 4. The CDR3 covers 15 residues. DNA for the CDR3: TGCGCCAGCAGCCGGACTAGCGGGGGGGAAGGCATTCAGTACTTC. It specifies CASSRTSGGEGIQYF.

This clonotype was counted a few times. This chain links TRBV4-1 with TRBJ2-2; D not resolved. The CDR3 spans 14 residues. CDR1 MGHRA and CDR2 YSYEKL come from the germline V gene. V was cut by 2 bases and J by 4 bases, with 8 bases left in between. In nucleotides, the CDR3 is TGCGCCAGCAGCCAAATCGGTTTCACCGGGGAGCTGTTTTTT. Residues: CASSQIGFTGELFF.